This TCR beta chain came from a study of response to subunit inactivated influenza vaccine. TCRdb redid the calling of the RT-PCR reads with MiXCR, one entry per CDR3 protein. This sample has fewer than 700,000 distinct CDR3 sequences, with approximately 12% found just once. Remarks on this clonotype: The antigen is not known.

Regarding the study as a whole: Each seasonal influenza vaccination recruits few new T cells, the authors suggested.

The CDR3 has 15 amino acids. Germline trimming cut 6 bases from V and 8 bases from J; bases unmatched to any gene: 9. CDR1 and CDR2 from the germline V gene are MNHNS and SASEGT. The chain employs TRBV6-1 and TRBJ1-4, with 10 nucleotides matching TRBD1. The sample in question was PBMCs from blood, obtained more than 35 days after vaccination. This sequence originates from a man over 45 who received an inactivated influenza vaccine. CDR3 sequence reads: CASSRRQGAREKLFF. CDR3 coding DNA: TGTGCCAGCAGCCGACGACAGGGGGCTAGAGAAAAACTGTTTTTT.